One and the same sample provided the 30 T cell receptor beta chains below, sequenced in a study of early stage breast cancer tumors. Method: immunoSEQ multiplex PCR; TCRdb's copy keeps in-frame clones and lacks some. The repertoire holds tens of thousands of clones, with around 80% as singletons. What was sequenced was blood. The origin of the receptors is a person aged 55 to 69 with breast cancer.

The V and J genes are TRBV2 and TRBJ2-2, with 7 bases matching TRBD1. J was trimmed by 5 bases and V by 5 bases; bases with no gene match: 17. This CDR3 region has 18 residues. CDR1 and CDR2 (germline): SNHLY, FYNNEI. CDR3 sequence (DNA): TGTGCCAGCAGTCTATCCGCCTCGACAGGGCTCAGGACCGGGGAGCTGTTTTTT. Its protein is CASSLSASTGLRTGELFF. Full variable domain (missing parts from reference TRBV2 and TRBJ2-2): EPEVTQTPSHQVTQMGQEVILRCVPISNHLYFYWYRQILGQKVEFLVSFYNNEISEKSEIFDDQFSVERPDGSNFTLKIRSTKLEDSAMYFCASSLSASTGLRTGELFFGEGSRLTVL.

This clone was counted between two and nine times. For the CDR3, the DNA is TGTGCCAGCAGCTTACTAGCGGGGGACACCGGGGAGCTGTTTTTT. The encoded protein is CASSLLAGDTGELFF. The J gene is TRBJ2-2, the V gene TRBV28; 11 bases are shared with TRBD2. The ends lost 6 bases at V and 3 bases at J; junction bases unmatched: 3. Per the germline V gene, CDR1 is MDHEN and CDR2 is SYDVKM. This CDR3 has 15 residues.

This clone was recorded once. The chain employs TRBV7-2 and TRBJ2-3; no firm D call. The CDR3 covers 13 residues. Germline V lookup: CDR1 SGHTA, CDR2 FQGNSA. The V and J ends lost 5 bases and 1 base respectively, with 7 bases between them. CDR3 protein: CASSRLRTDTQYF. For the CDR3, the DNA is TGTGCCAGCAGCCGTCTACGCACAGATACGCAGTATTTT.

This clone showed up just once. The genes are TRBV18 and TRBJ2-2; a weak D match, TRBD2 (6 bases). The CDR3 contains 16 residues. CDR1 KGHSH and CDR2 LQKENI come from the germline V gene. Trimming took 6 bases from V and 4 from J, leaving 18 bases between them. The CDR3 here is CASSPISGSITGELFF. In DNA form, the CDR3 reads TGTGCCAGCTCGCCTATTAGCGGCTCAATCACCGGGGAGCTGTTTTTT.

The rearrangement links TRBV7-8 to TRBJ2-7; TRBD1 matches at 7 bases. The V gene's germline CDR1 is SGHVS and CDR2 FQNEAQ. The CDR3 contains 14 residues. Trimming cost V 4 bases and J 7 bases; bases outside gene matches: 10. The chain's CDR3 is CASSSTRQGREQYF. In DNA form, the CDR3 reads TGTGCCAGCAGCTCAACGCGACAGGGCAGAGAGCAGTACTTC.

The genes are TRBV7-9 and TRBJ2-7; TRBD1 matches 7 bases. This CDR3 has 15 residues. The germline gives CDR1 SEHNR, CDR2 FQNEAQ (reference sequence). V shed 2 bases, J shed 5 bases, and the junction held 9 bases outside the gene matches. The CDR3 coding sequence is TGTGCCAGCAGCTTATCGACAGGGAGCTGGGACGAGCAGTACTTC. Its protein is CASSLSTGSWDEQYF. The entire variable domain, with the rest obtained from reference TRBV7-9 and TRBJ2-7, is as follows: DTGVSQNPRHKITKRGQNVTFRCDPISEHNRLYWYRQTLGQGPEFLTYFQNEAQLEKSRLLSDRFSAERPKGSFSTLEIQRTEQGDSAMYLCASSLSTGSWDEQYFGPGTRLTVT.

The chain carries TRBV7-8 and TRBJ2-1, with unresolved D. This CDR3 contains 17 residues. V lost 1 base and J 0 bases, leaving 13 bases between the germline ends. The V gene's germline CDR1 is SGHVS and CDR2 FQNEAQ. The CDR3 here is CASSLVWHSSSYNEQFF. The CDR3 region has the DNA TGTGCCAGCAGCTTAGTTTGGCATTCCTCCTCCTACAATGAGCAGTTCTTC.

The rearrangement links TRBV18 to TRBJ2-1; D unresolved. Germline V gene data show CDR1 as KGHSH and CDR2 as LQKENI. The length of the CDR3 is 15 residues. Trimming removed 3 bases from V and 2 bases from J, with 11 bases in between. CDR3 sequence reads: CASSPTQRAYNEQFF. The CDR3 DNA follows: TGTGCCAGCTCACCGACTCAAAGGGCCTACAATGAGCAGTTCTTC. Drawing the rest from reference TRBV18 and TRBJ2-1, the complete variable domain is NAGVMQNPRHLVRRRGQEARLRCSPMKGHSHVYWYRQLPEEGLKFMVYLQKENIIDESGMPKERFSAEFPKEGPSILRIQQVVRGDSAAYFCASSPTQRAYNEQFFGPGTRLTVL.

The V gene is TRBV6-4, the J gene TRBJ1-5; tentative D call: TRBD1 (5 bases). Trimming took 7 bases from V and 6 from J, leaving 16 bases between them. Germline loops: CDR1 MRHNA, CDR2 SNTAGT. The CDR3 covers 14 residues. The CDR3 nucleotides are TGTGCCAGCATTCCCGTGACAGCGCGTCAGCCCCAGCATTTT. Translated: CASIPVTARQPQHF.

The rearrangement joins TRBV6-5 to TRBJ1-4; no reliable D call. The CDR3 extends over 12 amino acids. Trimming took 2 bases from V and 11 from J, leaving 9 bases between them. The germline V gene encodes CDR1 MNHEY and CDR2 SVGAGI. Here the CDR3 reads CASSYGVEKLFF. DNA of the CDR3: TGTGCCAGCAGTTACGGCGTGGAGAAACTGTTTTTT.

The J gene is TRBJ2-5, the V gene TRBV7-9, with 10 bases matching TRBD1. CDR3 length: 17 residues. After removal of 3 bases from V and 5 bases from J, the junction contained 12 bases not matched to a gene. Germline CDR1 reads SEHNR; CDR2 reads FQNEAQ (reference sequence). CDR3 residues: CASSFGRRDRGGETQYF. DNA for the CDR3: TGTGCCAGCAGCTTCGGTAGACGGGACAGGGGAGGGGAGACCCAGTACTTC.

This rearrangement joins TRBV9 to TRBJ2-1; 7 bases are a match to TRBD2. The CDR3 sequence is 12 residues long. In germline, CDR1 is SGDLS, CDR2 YYNGEE. J lost 13 bases, V lost 3 bases, and 7 bases had no gene match. CDR3 protein: CASSGTRMFQFF. The CDR3 DNA sequence: TGTGCCAGCAGCGGGACTAGAATGTTTCAGTTCTTC. The full variable domain, rest sourced from reference TRBV9 and TRBJ2-1, is DSGVTQTPKHLITATGQRVTLRCSPRSGDLSVYWYQQSLDQGLQFLIQYYNGEERAKGNILERFSAQQFPDLHSELNLSSLELGDSALYFCASSGTRMFQFFGPGTRLTVL.

The table lists this clone with a count of one. This chain joins TRBV28 and TRBJ2-2; D possibly uses TRBD1 or TRBD2 (5 bases each). The V and J ends lost 7 bases and 2 bases respectively, with 23 bases between them. CDR3 size: 18 residues. In germline, CDR1 is MDHEN, CDR2 SYDVKM. DNA for the CDR3: TGTGCCAGCACCCCTCTGGGACGGGCTTCCAATAACACCGGGGAGCTGTTTTTT. Protein sequence: CASTPLGRASNNTGELFF.

The J gene is TRBJ2-3, the V gene TRBV28; the match to TRBD2 covers 10 bases. V lost 3 bases and J lost 4; bases outside the gene matches: 4. From germline, CDR1 is MDHEN and CDR2 SYDVKM. This CDR3 region has 15 residues. This CDR3 reads CASSFSGRGSDTQYF. CDR3 nucleotides: TGTGCCAGCAGTTTCAGCGGGAGGGGATCAGATACGCAGTATTTT.

This chain joins TRBV19 and TRBJ2-7; perhaps D is TRBD1 or TRBD2 (5 bases each). Per germline, CDR1 LNHDA and CDR2 SQIVND (reference sequence). The V gene lost 1 base and the J gene lost 6 bases, with 19 bases spanning the gap. The CDR3 runs to 16 residues. CDR3 residues: CASSIVGSGQTSEQYF. The CDR3 DNA reads TGTGCCAGTAGTATAGTGGGCTCGGGGCAGACCTCCGAGCAGTACTTC.

The chain recombines TRBV28 with TRBJ2-3; a weak D match, TRBD2 (6 bases). V lost 8 bases and J 0 bases, leaving 12 bases between the germline ends. Germline CDR1 and CDR2: MDHEN and SYDVKM. The CDR3 extends over 14 amino acids. Here the CDR3 reads CASRDSQSTDTQYF. The CDR3 nucleotides read TGTGCCAGCCGGGACTCTCAAAGCACAGATACGCAGTATTTT.

V and J are TRBV6-1 and TRBJ1-2; 8 bases are a match to TRBD1. Per germline, CDR1 MNHNS and CDR2 SASEGT. V lost 8 bases to trimming and J lost 4 bases; unmatched junction nucleotides: 9. This CDR3 has 14 residues. CDR3 loop: CASVSGGLTYGYTF. The CDR3 DNA is TGTGCCAGCGTCTCAGGGGGCCTGACCTATGGCTACACCTTC.

The chain combines TRBV19 with TRBJ1-5; D is unresolved. This CDR3 spans 17 amino acids. From germline, CDR1 is LNHDA and CDR2 SQIVND (reference sequence). The V end was cut by 2 bases, the J end by 2 bases, with 16 bases between. CDR3 loop: CASSINRAARGNQPQHF. The DNA for the CDR3 is TGTGCCAGTAGTATAAACCGGGCCGCGAGGGGCAATCAGCCCCAGCATTTT.

This clone appeared a few times. The chain has TRBV7-8 and TRBJ1-6, with a weak D call TRBD1 (6 bases). V dropped 5 bases and J dropped 7 bases, with 12 bases sitting between them. CDR3 length equals 14 residues. Germline CDR1 SGHVS, CDR2 FQNEAQ. CDR3 sequence reads: CASSAGTINSPLHF. CDR3 bases: TGTGCCAGCAGCGCCGGGACAATCAATTCACCCCTCCACTTT.

The CDR3 nucleotides are TGTGCCAGCGGGGGACAGTCGAACTATGGCTACACCTTC. Translating gives CASGGQSNYGYTF. The V and J genes are TRBV2 and TRBJ1-2; TRBD1 agrees at 7 bases. The CDR3 is 13 amino acids. The J segment lost 2 bases and the V segment lost 8 bases, leaving 5 bases of the junction unmatched. Germline V lookup: CDR1 SNHLY, CDR2 FYNNEI.

The chain links TRBV6-5 to TRBJ2-1, with D uncertain. The V end lost 2 bases, the J end lost 0 bases, and 8 bases lay between the germline ends. The CDR3 consists of 15 residues. Germline CDR1 MNHEY, CDR2 SVGAGI. CDR3 protein: CASSYVRDSYNEQFF. The CDR3, as DNA: TGTGCCAGCAGTTACGTACGAGACTCCTACAATGAGCAGTTCTTC.

V usage is TRBV30 and J usage is TRBJ1-2; a weak D match, TRBD1 (5 bases). Germline CDR1 reads GTSNPN; CDR2 reads SVGIG (reference sequence). Trimming stripped 2 bases from V and 3 bases from J, with 10 bases between. This CDR3 has 13 residues. The CDR3 region is CAWSIGTDYGYTF. For the CDR3, the DNA is TGTGCCTGGAGTATAGGGACGGACTATGGCTACACCTTC.

The V call is TRBV11-3, the J call TRBJ2-7; 8 bases match TRBD1. This CDR3 spans 13 amino acids. CDR1 and CDR2 (germline): SGHNT, YENEEA. The J segment lost 3 bases and the V segment lost 8 bases, leaving 6 bases of the junction unmatched. CDR3 bases: TGTGCCAGCCGCAGAGGACAGGGCTACGAGCAGTACTTC. Translation gives CASRRGQGYEQYF.

The chain is built from TRBV4-1 and TRBJ1-2, with D perhaps matching TRBD1 (5 bases). CDR3 length: 14 amino acids. V lost 2 bases and J lost 4, with 11 bases in between. Germline V CDR1 and CDR2: MGHRA, YSYEKL. CDR3: CASSQPGTAYGYTF. The CDR3 DNA reads TGCGCCAGCAGCCAACCCGGGACGGCCTATGGCTACACCTTC.

The chain employs TRBV11-2 and TRBJ2-7; 7 nucleotides align to TRBD2. J was trimmed by 5 bases and V by 4 bases; bases with no gene match: 2. This CDR3 contains 12 residues. CDR1 is SGHAT, CDR2 FQNNGV, per germline. CDR3 region: CASSSGLDEQYF. The CDR3 DNA follows: TGTGCCAGCAGCTCAGGACTAGACGAGCAGTACTTC.

The chain employs TRBV28 and TRBJ2-3; 7 nucleotides match TRBD2. The CDR3 runs 14 residues. Looked up from germline, CDR1 is MDHEN and CDR2 is SYDVKM. The trim removed 7 bases at V and 3 bases at J, leaving 7 bases unmatched. The CDR3 nucleotides read TGTGCCAGCATGGGGGGGGTTGGTACAGATACGCAGTATTTT. It yields the protein CASMGGVGTDTQYF.

This clone was detected only a few times. One end of the junction varies from germline; a read error may be responsible. The rearrangement uses TRBV19 and TRBJ2-2; D gene unclear. Germline values: CDR1 LNHDA, CDR2 SQIVND (reference sequence). The CDR3 runs 14 residues. The CDR3 sequence: CASSIAPNIGELFF. CDR3 DNA: TGTGCCAGTAGTATAGCCCCCAACATCGGGGAGCTGTTTTTT.

The table lists this clone with a few counts. The chain carries TRBV5-6 and TRBJ2-2; 10 nucleotides line up with TRBD2. This CDR3 has 16 amino acids. The V and J ends lost 0 bases and 5 bases, in that order; junction bases with no gene match: 4. Germline V CDR1 and CDR2: SGHDT, YYEEEE. Here the CDR3 reads CASSLASGSSTGELFF. The CDR3 DNA sequence: TGTGCCAGCAGCTTGGCTAGCGGGAGTAGTACCGGGGAGCTGTTTTTT.

V and J are TRBV6-6 and TRBJ1-5, with D unclear. Trimming took 8 bases from V and 0 from J, leaving 11 bases between them. Germline V gives CDR1 MNHNY, CDR2 SVGAGI (reference sequence). This CDR3 contains 14 residues. CDR3 nucleotides: TGTGCCAGCCGCTTAGGTGTTAGCAATCAGCCCCAGCATTTT. Translation gives CASRLGVSNQPQHF.

This clone was seen a single time. The chain recombines TRBV7-3 with TRBJ2-1, with a tentative D call TRBD1 (6 bases). This CDR3 is 14 amino acids long. From germline, CDR1 is SGHTA and CDR2 FQGTGA. With 2 bases removed from V and 8 bases from J, the gap between germline ends came to 13 bases. The chain's CDR3 is CASSLSPRGDEQFF. In DNA, the CDR3 is TGTGCCAGCAGCTTATCACCCAGGGGCGATGAGCAGTTCTTC.